This T cell receptor (beta chain) comes out of a study of blood T cell repertoires in COVID-19. Study context: COVID-19 samples collected from the United States, Italy and Spain covered acute and convalescent phases.

Trimming removed 4 bases from V and 8 bases from J; junction bases left unmatched: 5. The CDR3 has 12 amino acids. The V gene's germline CDR1 is SGHNT and CDR2 YYREEE (reference sequence). Method: immunoSEQ multiplex PCR; TCRdb's copy keeps in-frame clones and lacks some. There are 200,000 or so clones in the sample; approximately 83% occur only once, and roughly 11% lies in the top ten. This receptor was identified in a human donor with active or convalescent COVID-19. The donor label of this sample is uncertain. The chain couples TRBV5-4 to TRBJ1-2, with 7 positions matching TRBD1. Material for sequencing was peripheral blood. The CDR3 DNA is TGTGCCAGCAGCCCCACAGGGGAGGGCTACACCTTC. Translating it yields CASSPTGEGYTF.